The clone carrying this T cell receptor beta chain came up once. V was pared by 4 bases and J by 0 bases, with 13 bases between. Germline lookup yields CDR1 MNHNY and CDR2 SVGAGI (reference sequence). CDR3 length equals 16 residues. This entry is derived from a study of T cells in localized non-small cell lung cancer. Generated by immunoSEQ multiplex PCR, the TCRdb table keeps only in-frame clones and is missing some. Here the sample spans approximately 140,000 clones, roughly 90% being singletons. This receptor was identified in a female donor of 60 years or more with stage I lung adenocarcinoma. The sample here was peripheral blood, taken before any cancer treatment. This chain joins TRBV6-6 and TRBJ1-5, with unresolved D. The CDR3 spells CASSSKDGYSNQPQHF. In nucleotides, the CDR3 is TGTGCCAGCAGTTCCAAGGACGGTTATAGCAATCAGCCCCAGCATTTT.